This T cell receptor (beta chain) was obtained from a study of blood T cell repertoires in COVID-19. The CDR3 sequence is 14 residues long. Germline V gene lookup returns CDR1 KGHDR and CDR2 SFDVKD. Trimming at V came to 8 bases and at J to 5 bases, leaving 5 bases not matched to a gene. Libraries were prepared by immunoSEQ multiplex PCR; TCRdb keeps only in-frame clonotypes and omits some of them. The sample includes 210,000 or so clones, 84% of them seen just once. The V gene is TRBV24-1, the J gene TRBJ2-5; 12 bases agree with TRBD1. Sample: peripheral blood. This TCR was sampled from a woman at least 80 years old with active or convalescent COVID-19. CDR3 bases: TGTGCCACCAATGCAGGGACAGGGGGCGAGACCCAGTACTTC. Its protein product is CATNAGTGGETQYF.